There are a few counts of the clone carrying this T cell receptor (beta chain). Its antigen is not known. These data originate in a study of Ad26.COV2.S vaccination and SARS-CoV-2 variants. General study results and limits: Quantification of TCR breadth and depth may have yielded underestimates of total T cell responses. Vaccinees and placebo recipients showed similar non-spike TCR breadth. Vaccinees displayed broader spike-specific TCR repertoires than placebo recipients.

Method: immunoSEQ multiplex PCR; TCRdb's copy keeps in-frame clones and lacks some. The repertoire holds over 100,000 clones, with over 60% as singletons. The CDR3 length is 14 residues. The germline V gene encodes CDR1 MNHEY and CDR2 SVGAGI. The junction had 12 bases not matched to a gene; V was cut back by 7 bases and J by 7 bases. The chain joins TRBV6-5 to TRBJ1-1; 7 bases match TRBD1. The clonotype comes from a human donor who had recovered from COVID-19. Source: peripheral blood, taken after recovery from COVID-19. CDR3 DNA: TGTGCCAGCACCAGGACCTGGGACAGTGTTGAAGCTTTCTTT. Translating gives CASTRTWDSVEAFF.